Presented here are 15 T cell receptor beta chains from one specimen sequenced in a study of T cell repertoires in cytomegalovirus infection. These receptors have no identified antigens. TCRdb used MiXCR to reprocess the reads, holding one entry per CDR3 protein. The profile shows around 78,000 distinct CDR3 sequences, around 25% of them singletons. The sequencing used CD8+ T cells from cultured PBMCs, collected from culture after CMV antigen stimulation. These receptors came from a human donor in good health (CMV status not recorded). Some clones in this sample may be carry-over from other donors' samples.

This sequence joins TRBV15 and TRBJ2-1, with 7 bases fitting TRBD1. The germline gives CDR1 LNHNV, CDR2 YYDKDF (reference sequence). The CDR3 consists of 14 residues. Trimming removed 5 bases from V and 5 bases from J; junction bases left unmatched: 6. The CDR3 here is CATSEGQSHNEQFF. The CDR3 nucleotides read TGTGCCACCAGCGAGGGACAGTCCCACAATGAGCAGTTCTTC.

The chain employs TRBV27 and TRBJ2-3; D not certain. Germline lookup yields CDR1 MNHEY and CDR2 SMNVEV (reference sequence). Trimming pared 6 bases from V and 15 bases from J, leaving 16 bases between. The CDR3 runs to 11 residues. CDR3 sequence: CASRGGYASYF. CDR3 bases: TGTGCCAGCAGGGGTGGGTACGCATCATATTTT.

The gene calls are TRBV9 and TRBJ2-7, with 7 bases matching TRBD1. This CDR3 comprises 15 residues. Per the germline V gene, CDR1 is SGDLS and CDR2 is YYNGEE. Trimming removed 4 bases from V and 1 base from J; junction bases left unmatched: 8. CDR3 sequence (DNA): TGTGCCAGCAGCAAGACAGGGTCCGCTTCCTACGAGCAGTACTTC. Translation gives CASSKTGSASYEQYF.

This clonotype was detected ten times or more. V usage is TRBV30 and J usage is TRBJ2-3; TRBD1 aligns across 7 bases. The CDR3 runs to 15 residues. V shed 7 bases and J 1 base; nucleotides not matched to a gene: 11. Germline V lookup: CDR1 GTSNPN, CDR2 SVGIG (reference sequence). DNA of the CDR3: TGTGCCTTCGTCAACACAGGGGCCCGCACAGATACGCAGTATTTT. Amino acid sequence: CAFVNTGARTDTQYF.

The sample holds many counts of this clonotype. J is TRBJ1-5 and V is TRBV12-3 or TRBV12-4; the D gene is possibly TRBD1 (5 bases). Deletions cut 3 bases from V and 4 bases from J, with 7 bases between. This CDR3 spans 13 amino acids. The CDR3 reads CASSFKGNQPQHF. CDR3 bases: TGTGCCAGCAGTTTCAAGGGGAATCAGCCCCAGCATTTT.

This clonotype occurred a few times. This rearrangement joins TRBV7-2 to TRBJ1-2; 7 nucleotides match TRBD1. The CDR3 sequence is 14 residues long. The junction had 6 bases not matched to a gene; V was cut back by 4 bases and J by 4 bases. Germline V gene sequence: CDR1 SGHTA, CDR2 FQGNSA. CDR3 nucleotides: TGTGCCAGCAGCTCCCGGGACAGCTCCTATGGCTACACCTTC. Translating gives CASSSRDSSYGYTF.

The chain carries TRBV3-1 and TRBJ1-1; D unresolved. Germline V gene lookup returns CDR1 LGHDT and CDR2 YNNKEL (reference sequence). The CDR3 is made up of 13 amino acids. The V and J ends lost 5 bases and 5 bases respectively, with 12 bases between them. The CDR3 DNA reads TGTGCCAGCAGCTTCCGAGTATCGACTGAAGCTTTCTTT. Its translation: CASSFRVSTEAFF.

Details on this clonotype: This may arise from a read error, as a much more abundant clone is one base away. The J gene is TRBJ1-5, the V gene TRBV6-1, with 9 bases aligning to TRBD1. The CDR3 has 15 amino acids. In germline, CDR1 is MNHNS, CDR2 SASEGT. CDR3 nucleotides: TGTGTCACCCTATGGACAGGGGATAGCAATCAGCCCCAGCATTTT. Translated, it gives CVTLWTGDSNQPQHF.

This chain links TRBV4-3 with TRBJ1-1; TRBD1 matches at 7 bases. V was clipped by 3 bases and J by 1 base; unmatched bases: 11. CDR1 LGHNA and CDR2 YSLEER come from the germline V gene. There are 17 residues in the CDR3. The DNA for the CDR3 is TGCGCCAGCAGCCAGGAGATGAACTACAGGGGGAACACTGAAGCTTTCTTT. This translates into CASSQEMNYRGNTEAFF.

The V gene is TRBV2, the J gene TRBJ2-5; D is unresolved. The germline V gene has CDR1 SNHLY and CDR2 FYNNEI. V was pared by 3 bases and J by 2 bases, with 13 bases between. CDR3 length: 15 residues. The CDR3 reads CASSDSSGAQETQYF. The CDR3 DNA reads TGTGCCAGCAGTGATTCGTCGGGCGCTCAAGAGACCCAGTACTTC.

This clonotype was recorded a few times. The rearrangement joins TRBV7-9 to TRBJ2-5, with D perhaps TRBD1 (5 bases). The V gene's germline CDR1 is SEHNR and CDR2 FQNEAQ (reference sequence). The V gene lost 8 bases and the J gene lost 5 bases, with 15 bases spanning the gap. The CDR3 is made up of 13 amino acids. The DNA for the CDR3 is TGTGCCAGCGTAAATAGGGGTCTGGAGACCCAGTACTTC. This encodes CASVNRGLETQYF.

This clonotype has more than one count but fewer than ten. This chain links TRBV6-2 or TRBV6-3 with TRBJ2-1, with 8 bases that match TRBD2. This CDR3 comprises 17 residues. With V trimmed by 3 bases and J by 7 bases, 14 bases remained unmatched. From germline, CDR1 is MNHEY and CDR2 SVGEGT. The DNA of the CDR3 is TGTGCCAGCAGTTATACAACTAGCGGACAGAGTCGGAATGAGCAGTTCTTC. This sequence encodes CASSYTTSGQSRNEQFF.

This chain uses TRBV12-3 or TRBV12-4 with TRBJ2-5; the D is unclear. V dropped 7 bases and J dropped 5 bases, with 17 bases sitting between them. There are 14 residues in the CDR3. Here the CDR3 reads CASTDNLVLETQYF. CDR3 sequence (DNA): TGTGCCAGCACAGACAATCTAGTCCTGGAGACCCAGTACTTC.

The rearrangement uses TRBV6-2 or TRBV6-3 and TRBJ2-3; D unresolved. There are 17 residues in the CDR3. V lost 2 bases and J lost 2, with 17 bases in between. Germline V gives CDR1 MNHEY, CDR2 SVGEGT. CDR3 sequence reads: CASSYGPTTSDTDTQYF. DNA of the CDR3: TGTGCCAGCAGTTACGGACCAACAACTTCGGACACAGATACGCAGTATTTT.

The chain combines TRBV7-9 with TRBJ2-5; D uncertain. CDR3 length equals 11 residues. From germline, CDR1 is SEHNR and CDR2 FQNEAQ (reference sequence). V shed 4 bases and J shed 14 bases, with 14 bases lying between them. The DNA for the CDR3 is TGTGCCAGCAGCTCTGAAAGGAAGACTTACTTC. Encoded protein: CASSSERKTYF.